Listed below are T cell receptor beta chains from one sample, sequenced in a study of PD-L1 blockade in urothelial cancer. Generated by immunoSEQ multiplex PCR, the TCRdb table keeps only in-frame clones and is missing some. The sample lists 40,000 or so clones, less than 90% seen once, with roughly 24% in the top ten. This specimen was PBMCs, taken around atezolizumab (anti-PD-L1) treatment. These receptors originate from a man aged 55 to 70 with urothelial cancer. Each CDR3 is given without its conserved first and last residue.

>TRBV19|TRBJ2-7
ASSRTDGEQY
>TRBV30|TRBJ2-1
AWSRTGGGEQF
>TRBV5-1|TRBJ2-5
ASSEGQQETQY
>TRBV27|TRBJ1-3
ASGARVGNTIY
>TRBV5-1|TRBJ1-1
ASSFTANTEAF
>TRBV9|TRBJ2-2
ASSPRTGDTGELF
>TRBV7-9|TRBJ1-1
ASSFSRGLGTEAF
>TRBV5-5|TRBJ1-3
ASSLQPTSGNTIY
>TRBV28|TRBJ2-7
ASSLQQNSYEQY
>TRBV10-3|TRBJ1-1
AILPGARGAYTEAF
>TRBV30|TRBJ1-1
ALIRTVNTEAF
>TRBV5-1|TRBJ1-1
ASSLFAGMNTEAF
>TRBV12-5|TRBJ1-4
ASGLEGVLF
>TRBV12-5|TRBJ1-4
ASGHGRSNEKLF
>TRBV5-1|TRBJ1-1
ASRGGTNTEAF
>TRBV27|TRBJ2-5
ASSRWEAPEETQY
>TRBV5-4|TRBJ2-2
ASSETRYRGAGELF
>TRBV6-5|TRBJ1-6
ASSITSWNSPLH
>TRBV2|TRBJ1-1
ASSSQTIGDTEAF
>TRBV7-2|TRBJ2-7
ASSSLGQSHEQY
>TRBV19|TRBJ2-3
ASSAGGSNTQY
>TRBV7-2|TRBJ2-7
ASSLDRGLFEQY
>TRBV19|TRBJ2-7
ASSIGTGTYEQY
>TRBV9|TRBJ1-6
ASSDRNSPLH
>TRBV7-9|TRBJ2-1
ASSLRVAVYNEQF
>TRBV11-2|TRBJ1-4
ASSLDLQGAPGTNEKLF
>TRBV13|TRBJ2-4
ASSLTRESKNIQY
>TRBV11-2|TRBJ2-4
ASSSDGASGKVY
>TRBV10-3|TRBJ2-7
AIRQSLSSYEQY
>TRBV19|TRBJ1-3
ASSVTGISGNTIY
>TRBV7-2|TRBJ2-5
ASSSAGTGGRKTQY
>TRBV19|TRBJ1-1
ASTPGRPNTEAF
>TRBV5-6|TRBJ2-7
ASSLSGSRYEQY
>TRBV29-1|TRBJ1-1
SAHRWGTEAF
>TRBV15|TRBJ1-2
ATSREGRAATNYGYT
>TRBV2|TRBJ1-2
ASSEGQEGYGYT
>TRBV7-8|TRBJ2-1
ASSPWGQVDNEQF
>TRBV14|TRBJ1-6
ASSPIDRGRSPLH
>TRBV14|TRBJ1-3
ASSQVALSGNTIY